This T cell receptor (beta chain) was documented in a study of human T cells and chemical hapten exposure. Regarding the study as a whole: Expanded TCRs grouped into significantly more large CDR3 similarity clusters than controls produced.

As to time point: pre-sensitization, week 0. Treatment specified: therapeutic diphenylcyclopropenone sensitization with weekly scalp DPC. People who gave samples had alopecia, were 18 to 70 years old, and were suitable for DPC. The CDR3 loop spans 14 amino acids. Germline CDR1 reads ENHRY; CDR2 reads SYGVKD. Trimming cost V 6 bases and J 3 bases, with 14 bases left between them. Separate cDNA molecules received unique molecular identifiers, which the library attached to them. In the original workflow: Counting gave a median of around 100,000 TCRs per sample, with values ranging from about 23,224 to 690,600. TCRdb re-called the RACE reads through MiXCR, storing one row per CDR3 protein. The V and J calls here are based on TCRdb, not the publication. The table records approximately 370,000 distinct CDR3 sequences, around 5.5% of them present only once. This clonotype was detected many times. The antigen is not known.

This sequence joins TRBV10-3 and TRBJ1-2; weak D call: TRBD1 (6 bases). This TCR was sampled from a woman between 18 and 30 years old with alopecia areata. Some clones in this sample may be carry-over from other donors' samples. This specimen consisted of whole blood, obtained in connection with sensitization to the hapten diphenylcyclopropenone (DPC). CDR3: CAISGGQLYYGYTF. CDR3 bases: TGTGCCATCAGCGGAGGACAGTTATACTATGGCTACACCTTC.